These 9 T cell receptor beta chains came from one sample sequenced in a study of graft-versus-host responses after intestinal transplantation. Repertoires were generated with immunoSEQ multiplex PCR, while TCRdb's copy carries only in-frame clones and drops some. The table records some 26,000 clones, roughly 94% of them present only once. The source was PBMCs, collected 156 days after intestinal transplant. Receptors originate from a human patient who received an intestinal transplant, so some T cells may come from the graft donor.

The V call is TRBV2, the J call TRBJ1-2; tentative D call: TRBD1 (5 bases). The ends were cut back, 3 bases at V and 4 bases at J, with 12 bases in the middle. Germline V lookup: CDR1 SNHLY, CDR2 FYNNEI. The CDR3 sequence is 14 residues long. The CDR3 coding sequence is TGTGCCAGCAGTGAGGGGCTTCAGCCCTATGGCTACACCTTC. Translated, it gives CASSEGLQPYGYTF.

The genes are TRBV6-5 and TRBJ2-7; unclear D gene. V gave up 0 bases and J gave up 3 bases, with 9 bases separating them. The CDR3 spans 14 residues. Germline V gene data show CDR1 as MNHEY and CDR2 as SVGAGI. CDR3 sequence reads: CASSYSGSGYEQYF. CDR3 coding DNA: TGTGCCAGCAGTTACTCAGGCTCAGGCTACGAGCAGTACTTC.

This sequence joins TRBV5-1 and TRBJ2-3; 10 bases align to TRBD2. CDR1 is SGHRS, CDR2 YFSETQ, per germline. The CDR3 contains 16 residues. J gave up 1 base and V 1 base, and 3 bases lay outside the gene matches. CDR3 amino acids: CASSLPLAGGTDTQYF. DNA for the CDR3: TGCGCCAGCAGCTTGCCCCTAGCGGGGGGCACAGATACGCAGTATTTT.

The CDR3 here is CASSLGTATDTQYF. DNA of the CDR3: TGTGCCAGCAGCCTAGGGACTGCCACAGATACGCAGTATTTT. The V and J genes are TRBV6-5 and TRBJ2-3; D perhaps matches TRBD2 (6 bases). From germline, CDR1 is MNHEY and CDR2 SVGAGI. Trimming cost V 6 bases and J 2 bases, with 12 bases left between them. The CDR3 loop spans 14 amino acids.

The J gene is TRBJ1-2, the V gene TRBV14; D is ambiguous. The germline V and J ends were trimmed by 0 bases and 3 bases, with 17 bases remaining between them. Per germline, CDR1 SGHDN and CDR2 FVKESK. The CDR3 sequence is 17 residues long. The CDR3 DNA reads TGTGCCAGCAGCCAAGAGGCGTATTTTGGGGAGGACTATGGCTACACCTTC. Protein sequence: CASSQEAYFGEDYGYTF.

The V gene is TRBV30, the J gene TRBJ1-6; possible D gene TRBD1, 5 bases. Looked up from germline, CDR1 is GTSNPN and CDR2 is SVGIG (reference sequence). Trimming took 0 bases from V and 8 from J, leaving 20 bases between them. The CDR3 sequence is 17 residues long. This CDR3 reads CAWSVRGGRLVDSPLHF. CDR3 in DNA: TGTGCCTGGAGTGTACGGGGCGGACGGCTCGTTGATTCACCCCTCCACTTT.

Here the CDR3 reads CASSQDGLGTYEQYF. Written as DNA, the CDR3 is TGCGCCAGCAGCCAAGATGGACTGGGAACCTACGAGCAGTACTTC. V is TRBV4-1 and J is TRBJ2-7, with D tentatively TRBD2 (5 bases). Trimming cost V 0 bases and J 2 bases, with 11 bases left between them. The CDR3 is made up of 15 amino acids. Germline CDR1 MGHRA, CDR2 YSYEKL.

The rearrangement joins TRBV6-1 to TRBJ1-6, with D maybe TRBD1 (5 bases). The CDR3 is 14 residues long. V was trimmed by 4 bases and J by 9 bases, leaving 13 bases between them. CDR1 is MNHNS, CDR2 SASEGT, per germline. CDR3 bases: TGTGCCAGCAGTGGTACAGACGGGGGTTCACCCCTCCACTTT. Translating it yields CASSGTDGGSPLHF.

Only one count was recorded for this clone. The chain uses TRBV30 and TRBJ1-1; D gene unclear. The CDR3 spans 12 residues. Germline values: CDR1 GTSNPN, CDR2 SVGIG (reference sequence). The ends were cut back, 0 bases at V and 4 bases at J, with 6 bases in the middle. The CDR3 loop is CAWSVGGTEAFF. The CDR3 region has the DNA TGTGCCTGGAGTGTAGGAGGCACTGAAGCTTTCTTT.